This T cell receptor beta chain was profiled in a study of blood T cell repertoires in COVID-19. On the study more broadly: The United States, Italy and Spain provided the acute and convalescent COVID-19 samples. From T cells, B-cell-depleted T cells, or PBMCs came the material, which was cDNA or gDNA.

Under the authors' procedure: Amplified reference gene primers provided the basis for estimating nucleated cell counts. Profiling relied on immunoSEQ multiplex PCR, and the TCRdb table lists in-frame clones only, not all of them. That table supplies the V and J calls and clone size; D and trimming were determined from the DNA. The sample includes about 180,000 clones, approximately 85% seen only once; the top ten take around 9.9%. Germline CDR1 and CDR2: LNHDA and SQIVND (reference sequence). The CDR3 runs 15 residues. The V and J ends lost 3 bases and 4 bases respectively, with 14 bases between them.

The TCR comes from a human donor with active or convalescent COVID-19. The donor label of this sample is uncertain. Specimen: peripheral blood. The rearrangement joins TRBV19 to TRBJ2-3; D is possibly TRBD2 (6 bases). In nucleotides, the CDR3 is TGTGCCAGTAGTATTGGCGGGGCCCCCCCAGATACGCAGTATTTT. Translating gives CASSIGGAPPDTQYF.